This paragraph reports one TCR beta chain. What it binds is not known. The length of the CDR3 is 13 residues. CDR1 is SGHRS and CDR2 is YFSETQ in the germline V gene. Trimming took 7 bases from V and 4 from J, leaving 11 bases between them. The data are from a study of cytomegalovirus exposure and HLA in healthy donors. General study findings and limits: The authors later found TCR association rates varying by HLA locus, with DRB1 most and HLA-C fewest. A later analysis reportedly identified an Asian-associated ancestry cluster as carrying fewer N-insertions than the 666-donor mean. The study put some 150 TCR beta chains on its list as cytomegalovirus-associated. Most subjects had HLA-A and HLA-B alleles reportedly predicted accurately by TCR beta sequences.

Primers: 60 Vbeta forward and 13 Jbeta reverse. Assay: immunoSEQ multiplex PCR; the TCRdb copy retains only in-frame clones and omits some. The sample's table shows tens of thousands of clones. The TCR was taken from a man aged 50-60 years in good health and CMV-seronegative. Sequencing was performed on PBMCs. The V gene is TRBV5-1, the J gene TRBJ2-2; TRBD1 might be the D (5 bases). This chain's CDR3 is CASLGHSTGELFF. CDR3 DNA sequence: TGCGCCAGCCTAGGACACTCCACCGGGGAGCTGTTTTTT.